This entry describes one T cell receptor beta chain. Its antigen remains undetermined. The record has no base qualities; no much larger clone is one base away. This entry belongs to a study of graft-versus-host responses after intestinal transplantation (dated by TCRdb to about 2021). Concerning the study at large: Multivisceral, liver-intestinal, or isolated intestinal transplants were received by the recipients. Every recipient was given anti-thymocyte globulin induction, then maintenance tacrolimus and steroids for around three years. After intestinal transplantation, graft-versus-host and host-versus-graft alloreactive T cell clones were followed in the graft, circulation and bone marrow using bulk TCR-beta CDR3 sequencing. Alloreactive clones were identified by sequencing pre-transplant mixed lymphocyte reaction products and comparing these products with unstimulated pre-transplant donor and recipient T cells. A cohort of under 30 intestinal transplant recipients, including one retransplant, was enrolled, and a few patients lacking pretransplant specimens were excluded. A peak of at least 4% donor T cells among recipient peripheral blood mononuclear cells was the definition used for donor T cell macrochimerism. Rather than going through the commercial service, samples from a few later patients were sequenced in-house on an Illumina MiSeq and processed with MiXCR. Here is what the overall study found, with its caveats: GvH clones were detected in recipient bone marrow, and some of these GvH clones were observed earlier in ileal mucosa or blood, consistent with an intestinal mucosal origin. Conclusions were limited by the relatively low number and heterogeneity of intestinal transplant patients. Patients with donor T cell macrochimerism had high GvH to HvG T cell clonal ratios in their allografts. Early after transplant, declines in HvG clones were associated with peak levels of circulating GvH clones.

From V the trimming removes 1 base and from J it removes 4 bases, while the gene matches leave 9 bases of the junction unaccounted for. CDR1 and CDR2 are read off the germline V gene as SGHTA and FQGTGA. Including cysteine and phenylalanine, the CDR3 has 18 amino acids. The CDR3 DNA has 54 bases and is translated from base 1. Dithiothreitol, EDTA incubations and collagenase D digestion were used to isolate intraepithelial and lamina propria lymphocytes from graft specimens. Serial intestinal graft biopsy specimens collected up to 600 days after transplant underwent bulk TCR-beta sequencing. The library relied on the immunoSEQ multiplex PCR assay. Adaptive Biotechnologies carried out high-throughput TCR-beta CDR3 sequencing of genomic DNA for most patients. Per the authors' processing: TCR sequencing data for roughly 18 patients were retrieved from Adaptive's ImmunoSEQ software; a few other patients were processed with MiXCR and VDJtools. CDR3 nucleotide sequences shared by donor and recipient were removed because the origin of these sequences could not be assigned. To be classed as alloreactive, a clone needed at least 2-fold expansion over unstimulated cells and a minimum CFSE-low frequency of 0.002% (template counts) or 0.001% (read counts). Mappable clones were those detected in sequenced pre-transplant spleen, lymph node, or MLR CFSE-low populations of the donor or recipient. The cumulative frequency of alloreactive clones was calculated as a percentage of all sequences, weighted by copy number. This immuneACCESS table, as held by TCRdb, lists in-frame sequences with V and J called but not all clones. Of the missing ones, under half trace to an unresolved V gene in checked studies; the others have no known cause. Clone size and V and J calls were adopted from that table, with D and trimming inferred from the DNA. In this sample the table shows 1,500 to 2,000 clones, about nine tenths of which occur a single time. 7.4% of the sample rests with the top ten.

The chain employs TRBV7-3 and TRBJ2-6, with 8 junctional bases fitting TRBD2. The material was ileum tissue, obtained roughly 370 days after intestinal transplantation. This clonotype was sampled from a human patient who received an intestinal transplant, so some T cells may come from the graft donor. The DNA sequence is given as TGTGCCAGCAGCTTAAAGGGAGCGGGGGCTACAGGGGCCAACGTCCTGACTTTC. This codes for CASSLKGAGATGANVLTF.